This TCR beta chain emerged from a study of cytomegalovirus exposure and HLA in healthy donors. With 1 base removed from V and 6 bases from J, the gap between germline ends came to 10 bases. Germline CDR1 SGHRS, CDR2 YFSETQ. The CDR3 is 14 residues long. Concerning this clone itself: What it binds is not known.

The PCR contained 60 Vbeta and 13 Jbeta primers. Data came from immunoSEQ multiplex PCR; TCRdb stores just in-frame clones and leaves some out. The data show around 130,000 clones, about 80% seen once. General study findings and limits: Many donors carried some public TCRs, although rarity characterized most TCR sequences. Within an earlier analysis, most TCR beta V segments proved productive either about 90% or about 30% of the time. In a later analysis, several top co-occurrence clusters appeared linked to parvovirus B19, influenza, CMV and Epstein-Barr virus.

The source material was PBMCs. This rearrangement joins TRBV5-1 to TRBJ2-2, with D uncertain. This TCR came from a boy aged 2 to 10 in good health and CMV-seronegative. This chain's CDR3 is CASSLNSPAGELFF. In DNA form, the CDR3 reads TGCGCCAGCAGCTTGAACTCCCCGGCCGGGGAGCTGTTTTTT.